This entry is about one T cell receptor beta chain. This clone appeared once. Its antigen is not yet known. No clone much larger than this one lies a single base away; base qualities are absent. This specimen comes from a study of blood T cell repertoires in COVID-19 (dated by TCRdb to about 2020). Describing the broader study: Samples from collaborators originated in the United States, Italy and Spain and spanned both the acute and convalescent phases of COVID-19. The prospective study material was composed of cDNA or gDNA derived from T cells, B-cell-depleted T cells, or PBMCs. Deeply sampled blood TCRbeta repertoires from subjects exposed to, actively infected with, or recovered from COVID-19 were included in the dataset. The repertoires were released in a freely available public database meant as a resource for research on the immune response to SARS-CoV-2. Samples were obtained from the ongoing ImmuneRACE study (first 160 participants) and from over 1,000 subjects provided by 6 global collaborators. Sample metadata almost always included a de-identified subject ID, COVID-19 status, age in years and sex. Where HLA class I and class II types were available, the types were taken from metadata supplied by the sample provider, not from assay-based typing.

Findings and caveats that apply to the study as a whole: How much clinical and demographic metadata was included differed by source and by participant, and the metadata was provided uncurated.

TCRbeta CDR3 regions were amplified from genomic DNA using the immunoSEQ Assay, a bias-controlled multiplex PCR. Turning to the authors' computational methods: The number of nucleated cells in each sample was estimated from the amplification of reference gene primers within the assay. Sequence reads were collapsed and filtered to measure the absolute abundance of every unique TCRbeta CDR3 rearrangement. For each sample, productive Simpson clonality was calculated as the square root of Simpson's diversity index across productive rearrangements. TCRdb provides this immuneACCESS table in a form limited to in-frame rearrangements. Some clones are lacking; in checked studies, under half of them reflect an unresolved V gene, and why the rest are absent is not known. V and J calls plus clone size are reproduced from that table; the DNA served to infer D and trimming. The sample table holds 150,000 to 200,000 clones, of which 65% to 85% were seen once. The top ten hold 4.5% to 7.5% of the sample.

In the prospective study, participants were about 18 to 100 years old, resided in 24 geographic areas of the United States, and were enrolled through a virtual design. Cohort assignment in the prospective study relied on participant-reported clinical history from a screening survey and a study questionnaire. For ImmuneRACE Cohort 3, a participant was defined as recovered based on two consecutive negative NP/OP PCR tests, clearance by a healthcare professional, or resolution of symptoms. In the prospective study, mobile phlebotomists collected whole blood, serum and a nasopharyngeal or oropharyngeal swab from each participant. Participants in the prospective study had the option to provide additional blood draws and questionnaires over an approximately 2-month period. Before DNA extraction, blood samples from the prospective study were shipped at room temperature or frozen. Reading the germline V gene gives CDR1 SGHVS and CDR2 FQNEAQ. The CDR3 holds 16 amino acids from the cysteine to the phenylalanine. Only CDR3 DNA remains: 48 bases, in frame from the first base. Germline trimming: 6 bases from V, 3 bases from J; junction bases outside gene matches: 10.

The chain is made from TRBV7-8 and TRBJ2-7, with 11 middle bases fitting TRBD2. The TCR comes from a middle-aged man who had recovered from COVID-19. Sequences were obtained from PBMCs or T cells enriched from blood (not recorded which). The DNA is TGTGCCAGCAGTACTCTAGCGGGGGGCCTCGGCTACGAGCAGTACTTC. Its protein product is CASSTLAGGLGYEQYF. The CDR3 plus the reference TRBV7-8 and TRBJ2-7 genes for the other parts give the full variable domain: GAGVSQSPRYKVAKRGQDVALRCDPISGHVSLFWYQQALGQGPEFLTYFQNEAQLDKSGLPSDRFFAERPEGSVSTLKIQRTQQEDSAVYLCASSTLAGGLGYEQYFGPGTRLTVT.